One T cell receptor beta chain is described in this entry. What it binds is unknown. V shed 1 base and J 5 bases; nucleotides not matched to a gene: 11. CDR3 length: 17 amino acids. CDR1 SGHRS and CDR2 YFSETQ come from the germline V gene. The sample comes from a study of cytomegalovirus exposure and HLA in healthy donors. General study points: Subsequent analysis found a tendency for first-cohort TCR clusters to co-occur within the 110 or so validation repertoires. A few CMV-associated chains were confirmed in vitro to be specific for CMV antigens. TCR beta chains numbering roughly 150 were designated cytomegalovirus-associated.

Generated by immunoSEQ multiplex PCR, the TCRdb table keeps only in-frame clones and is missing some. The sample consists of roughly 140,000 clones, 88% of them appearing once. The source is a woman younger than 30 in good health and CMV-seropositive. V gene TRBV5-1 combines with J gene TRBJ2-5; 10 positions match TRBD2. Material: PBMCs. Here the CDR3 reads CASSLTPSGSAGETQYF. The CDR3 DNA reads TGCGCCAGCAGCTTGACTCCTAGCGGGAGCGCGGGGGAGACCCAGTACTTC.